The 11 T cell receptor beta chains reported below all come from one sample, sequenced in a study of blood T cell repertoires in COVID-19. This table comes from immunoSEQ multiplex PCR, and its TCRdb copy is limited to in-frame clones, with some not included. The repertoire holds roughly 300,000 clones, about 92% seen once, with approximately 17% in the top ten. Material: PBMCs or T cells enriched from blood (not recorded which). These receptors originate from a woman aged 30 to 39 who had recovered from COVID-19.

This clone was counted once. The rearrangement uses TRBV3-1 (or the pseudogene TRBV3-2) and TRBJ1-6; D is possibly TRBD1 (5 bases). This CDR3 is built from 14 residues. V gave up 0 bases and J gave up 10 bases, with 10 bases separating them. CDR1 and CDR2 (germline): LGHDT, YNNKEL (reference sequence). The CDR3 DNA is TGTGCCAGCAGCCAAGAAACAGGTCTCTCACCCCTCCACTTT. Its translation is CASSQETGLSPLHF.

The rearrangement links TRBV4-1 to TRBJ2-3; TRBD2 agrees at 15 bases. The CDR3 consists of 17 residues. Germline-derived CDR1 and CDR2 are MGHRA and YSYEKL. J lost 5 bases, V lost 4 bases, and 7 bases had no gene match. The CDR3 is CASSRRTSGGAVDTQYF. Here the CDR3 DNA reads TGCGCCAGCAGCCGCCGGACTAGCGGGGGGGCAGTAGATACGCAGTATTTT.

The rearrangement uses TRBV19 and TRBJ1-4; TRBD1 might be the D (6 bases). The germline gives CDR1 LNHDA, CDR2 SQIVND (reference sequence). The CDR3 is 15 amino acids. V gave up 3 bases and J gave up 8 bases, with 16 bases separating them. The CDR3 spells CASSMGGASLEKLFF. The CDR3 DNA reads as TGTGCCAGTAGTATGGGGGGGGCTTCGTTGGAAAAACTGTTTTTT.

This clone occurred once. CDR3 in amino acids: CAWRRLAGGCPSTDTQYF. For the CDR3, the DNA is TGTGCCTGGAGACGGCTAGCGGGAGGTTGTCCGTCCACAGATACGCAGTATTTT. The V and J genes are TRBV30 and TRBJ2-3; 11 positions agree with TRBD2. Germline loops: CDR1 GTSNPN, CDR2 SVGIG (reference sequence). The CDR3 covers 18 residues. V was clipped by 3 bases and J by 2 bases; unmatched bases: 13.

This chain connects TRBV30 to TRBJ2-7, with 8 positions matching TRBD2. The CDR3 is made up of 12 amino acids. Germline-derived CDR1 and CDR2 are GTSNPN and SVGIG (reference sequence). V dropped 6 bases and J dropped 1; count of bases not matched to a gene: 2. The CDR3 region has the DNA TGTGCCTGCGGGAGGGGGTCCTACGAGCAGTACTTC. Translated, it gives CACGRGSYEQYF.

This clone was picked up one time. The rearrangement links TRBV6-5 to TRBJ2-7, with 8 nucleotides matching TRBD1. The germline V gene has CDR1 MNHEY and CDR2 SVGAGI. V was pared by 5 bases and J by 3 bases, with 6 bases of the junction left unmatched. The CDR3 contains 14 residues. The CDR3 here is CASSRRQGIYEQYF. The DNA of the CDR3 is TGTGCCAGCAGTCGCCGACAGGGGATCTACGAGCAGTACTTC.

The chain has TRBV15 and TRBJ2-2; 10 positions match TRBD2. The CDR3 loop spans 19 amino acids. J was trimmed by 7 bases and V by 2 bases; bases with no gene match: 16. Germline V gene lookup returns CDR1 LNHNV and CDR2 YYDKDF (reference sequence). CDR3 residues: CATSRPISPGLATIGELFF. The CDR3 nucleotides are TGTGCCACCAGCAGACCTATTTCACCGGGACTAGCGACGATCGGGGAGCTGTTTTTT.

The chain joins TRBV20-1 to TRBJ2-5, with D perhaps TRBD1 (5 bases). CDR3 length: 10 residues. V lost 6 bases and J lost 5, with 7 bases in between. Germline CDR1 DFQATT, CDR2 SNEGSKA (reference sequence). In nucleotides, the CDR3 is TGCAGTGCCCCAGGGGAGACCCAGTACTTC. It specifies CSAPGETQYF.

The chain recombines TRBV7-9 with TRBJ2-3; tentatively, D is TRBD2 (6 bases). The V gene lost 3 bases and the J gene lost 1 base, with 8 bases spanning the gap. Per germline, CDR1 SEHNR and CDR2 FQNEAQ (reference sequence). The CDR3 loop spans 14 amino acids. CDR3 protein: CASSFRGGTDTQYF. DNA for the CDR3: TGTGCCAGCAGCTTCCGCGGGGGCACAGATACGCAGTATTTT.

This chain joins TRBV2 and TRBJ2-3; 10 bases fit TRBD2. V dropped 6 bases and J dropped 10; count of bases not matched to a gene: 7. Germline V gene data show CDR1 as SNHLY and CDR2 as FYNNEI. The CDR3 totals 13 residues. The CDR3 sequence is CASRRTSGGAQYF. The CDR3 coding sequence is TGTGCCAGCAGGCGGACTAGCGGTGGGGCGCAGTATTTT.

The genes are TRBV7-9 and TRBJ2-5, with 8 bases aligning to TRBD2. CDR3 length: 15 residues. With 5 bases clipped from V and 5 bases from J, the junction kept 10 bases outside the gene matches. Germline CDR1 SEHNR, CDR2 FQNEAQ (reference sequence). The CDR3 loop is CASSPGGGFGETQYF. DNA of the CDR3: TGTGCCAGCAGCCCCGGGGGGGGATTCGGGGAGACCCAGTACTTC.